The clone carrying this T cell receptor beta chain was recorded once. The data were obtained in a study of blood T cell repertoires in COVID-19. Study-wide context: The United States, Italy and Spain supplied acute and convalescent COVID-19 samples. T cells, B-cell-depleted T cells, or PBMCs provided the cDNA or gDNA that served as material.

With V trimmed by 3 bases and J by 8 bases, 5 bases remained unmatched. Looked up from germline, CDR1 is LGHNA and CDR2 is YSLEER. This CDR3 has 14 amino acids. This table comes from immunoSEQ multiplex PCR, and its TCRdb copy is limited to in-frame clones, with some not included. This table has over 40,000 clones, around nine tenths appearing once. This sequence originates from a woman older than 75 with acute or convalescent COVID-19. J is TRBJ2-1 and V is TRBV4-3, with 9 bases matching TRBD2. The sequenced material came from peripheral blood. CDR3 coding DNA: TGCGCCAGCAGCCAGGGACTAGCTGGGGATGAGCAGTTCTTC. This gives the protein CASSQGLAGDEQFF.